This passage covers 27 T cell receptor beta chains from one sample sequenced in a study of blood T cell repertoires in COVID-19. The method was immunoSEQ multiplex PCR; TCRdb's version includes in-frame clones alone and lacks a portion of them. The table includes roughly 200,000 clones, 82% detected once. Sequencing used peripheral blood. The receptors come from a woman of 80 years or more with COVID-19, enrolled during active disease.

This chain connects TRBV6-2 or TRBV6-3 to TRBJ1-6; a possible D gene is TRBD1 (5 bases). The germline gives CDR1 MNHEY, CDR2 SVGEGT. This CDR3 comprises 16 residues. V gave up 4 bases and J gave up 10 bases, with 20 bases separating them. CDR3 region: CASSWGGLDGYSPLHF. In DNA, the CDR3 is TGTGCCAGCAGTTGGGGGGGTCTGGATGGTTACTCACCCCTCCACTTT.

The chain is built from TRBV12-3 or TRBV12-4 and TRBJ1-5; D unclear. This CDR3 is 13 amino acids long. The V gene lost 4 bases and the J gene lost 4 bases, with 8 bases spanning the gap. CDR3 DNA: TGTGCCAGCAGTTGGCGGGAAAATCAGCCCCAGCATTTT. Translation: CASSWRENQPQHF.

This clone was counted a single time. The J gene is TRBJ2-1, the V gene TRBV7-9, with 8 bases aligning to TRBD2. The CDR3 covers 15 residues. The V segment lost 2 bases and the J segment 7 bases; nucleotides outside the gene matches: 7. Germline values: CDR1 SEHNR, CDR2 FQNEAQ (reference sequence). This chain's CDR3 is CASSLKAGVGNEQFF. The CDR3 coding sequence is TGTGCCAGCAGCTTAAAAGCGGGAGTGGGGAATGAGCAGTTCTTC.

This chain connects TRBV4-1 to TRBJ1-5; D uncertain. Germline V gene sequence: CDR1 MGHRA, CDR2 YSYEKL. The V end lost 0 bases, the J end lost 7 bases, and 13 bases lay between the germline ends. CDR3 length: 15 amino acids. Here the CDR3 DNA reads TGCGCCAGCAGCCAAGATGGGCTCCACCCGCAGCCCCAGCATTTT. This gives the protein CASSQDGLHPQPQHF.

The chain is built from TRBV4-1 and TRBJ1-5; 8 bases are a match to TRBD1. CDR1 and CDR2 from the germline V gene are MGHRA and YSYEKL. The CDR3 is 17 amino acids. Germline trimming cut 1 base from V and 7 bases from J; bases unmatched to any gene: 12. Here the CDR3 DNA reads TGCGCCAGCAGCCAAGCCCTCGTAGGACAGGGCGGACAGCCCCAGCATTTT. Translated, it gives CASSQALVGQGGQPQHF.

The chain links TRBV6-6 to TRBJ1-1; D uncertain. V lost 2 bases to trimming and J lost 3 bases, with 7 bases between them. The CDR3 has 13 amino acids. Per the germline V gene, CDR1 is MNHNY and CDR2 is SVGAGI (reference sequence). The CDR3 loop reads CASSYREDTEAFF. DNA of the CDR3: TGTGCCAGCAGTTACCGCGAGGACACTGAAGCTTTCTTT.

The chain carries TRBV11-2 and TRBJ1-2, with D unclear. V was shortened by 0 bases and J by 6 bases, with 5 bases between the two germline ends. This CDR3 is 12 amino acids long. The germline V gene encodes CDR1 SGHAT and CDR2 FQNNGV. The chain's CDR3 is CASSLETDGYTF. The CDR3 DNA follows: TGTGCCAGCAGCTTAGAAACGGATGGCTACACCTTC. Complete variable domain (other parts from reference TRBV11-2 and TRBJ1-2): EAGVAQSPRYKIIEKRQSVAFWCNPISGHATLYWYQQILGQGPKLLIQFQNNGVVDDSQLPKDRFSAERLKGVDSTLKIQPAKLEDSAVYLCASSLETDGYTFGSGTRLTVV.

V gene TRBV11-3 combines with J gene TRBJ1-1; no reliable D call. This CDR3 is built from 13 residues. CDR1 is SGHNT, CDR2 YENEEA, per germline. Trimming took 0 bases from V and 10 from J, leaving 12 bases between them. CDR3 nucleotides: TGTGCCAGCAGCTTAGATGGGGAGACGCCAGCTTTCTTT. Its protein product is CASSLDGETPAFF. Full variable domain (rest looked up from reference TRBV11-3 and TRBJ1-1): EAGVVQSPRYKIIEKKQPVAFWCNPISGHNTLYWYLQNLGQGPELLIRYENEEAVDDSQLPKDRFSAERLKGVDSTLKIQPAELGDSAVYLCASSLDGETPAFFGQGTRLTVV.

CDR3 region: CASSYDRGDQPQHF. CDR3 DNA sequence: TGTGCCAGCAGTTACGACAGGGGAGATCAGCCCCAGCATTTT. J is TRBJ1-5 and V is TRBV6-5; 8 bases are a match to TRBD1. Trimming cost V 2 bases and J 5 bases; bases outside gene matches: 2. This CDR3 contains 14 residues. Germline V gives CDR1 MNHEY, CDR2 SVGAGI.

This clone has more than one count but fewer than ten. This chain joins TRBV9 and TRBJ2-1; TRBD2 matches at 7 bases. With V trimmed by 3 bases and J by 8 bases, 29 bases remained unmatched. Germline CDR1 is SGDLS and CDR2 is YYNGEE. The CDR3 loop spans 21 amino acids. CDR3 loop: CASSAQGGTTSPTLHLDEQFF. Here the CDR3 DNA reads TGTGCCAGCAGCGCCCAGGGAGGGACTACGTCACCGACCTTACATTTGGATGAGCAGTTCTTC. The whole variable domain, filled in from reference TRBV9 and TRBJ2-1, reads DSGVTQTPKHLITATGQRVTLRCSPRSGDLSVYWYQQSLDQGLQFLIQYYNGEERAKGNILERFSAQQFPDLHSELNLSSLELGDSALYFCASSAQGGTTSPTLHLDEQFFGPGTRLTVL.

This clone was counted many times. V and J are TRBV6-5 and TRBJ2-7; a weak D match, TRBD2 (5 bases). The germline V and J ends were trimmed by 2 bases and 1 base, with 6 bases remaining between them. CDR1 and CDR2 from the germline V gene are MNHEY and SVGAGI. The CDR3 is 13 residues long. This CDR3 is CASSYGGSYEQYF. CDR3 nucleotide sequence: TGTGCCAGCAGTTACGGCGGGTCCTACGAGCAGTACTTC.

The chain uses TRBV7-2 and TRBJ2-3; 10 nucleotides align to TRBD1. Germline V gives CDR1 SGHTA, CDR2 FQGNSA. CDR3 length: 16 amino acids. J was trimmed by 4 bases and V by 7 bases; bases with no gene match: 11. CDR3 sequence (DNA): TGTGCCAGCAACGTTGACAGGGGGCGCGGCGCAGATACGCAGTATTTT. Translated: CASNVDRGRGADTQYF.

The genes are TRBV28 and TRBJ2-2; D may be TRBD2 (6 bases). With 6 bases removed from V and 7 bases from J, the gap between germline ends came to 12 bases. The germline CDR1 and CDR2 sequences are MDHEN and SYDVKM. The CDR3 runs 13 residues. The CDR3 loop is CASRTPGGGELFF. The CDR3 DNA reads as TGTGCCAGCAGGACCCCCGGGGGCGGGGAGCTGTTTTTT. Together with reference TRBV28 and TRBJ2-2, the CDR3 gives the full variable domain: DVKVTQSSRYLVKRTGEKVFLECVQDMDHENMFWYRQDPGLGLRLIYFSYDVKMKEKGDIPEGYSVSREKKERFSLILESASTNQTSMYLCASRTPGGGELFFGEGSRLTVL.

This clone came up once. V usage is TRBV5-1 and J usage is TRBJ2-7, with a possible D match to TRBD2 (7 bases). Trimming pared 2 bases from V and 7 bases from J, leaving 13 bases between. Germline V gene sequence: CDR1 SGHRS, CDR2 YFSETQ. The CDR3 extends over 13 amino acids. The CDR3: CASSLGGAMEQYF. In nucleotides, the CDR3 is TGCGCCAGCAGCTTAGGGGGGGCAATGGAGCAGTACTTC.

The chain employs TRBV29-1 and TRBJ2-1, with a possible D match to TRBD1 (5 bases). Germline V gene lookup returns CDR1 SQVTM and CDR2 ANQGSEA. This CDR3 comprises 13 residues. Trimming shortened V by 3 bases and J by 1 base, and 7 bases separated the two germline ends. The DNA of the CDR3 is TGCAGCGTTGAGAAGGGGTCCTACAATGAGCAGTTCTTC. Translated: CSVEKGSYNEQFF.

This rearrangement joins TRBV27 to TRBJ2-4; possibly TRBD1 for D (5 bases). Trimming cost V 5 bases and J 0 bases, with 11 bases left between them. CDR3 length: 15 residues. Germline V gene lookup returns CDR1 MNHEY and CDR2 SMNVEV (reference sequence). The CDR3 coding sequence is TGTGCCAGCAGTAACACAGGTCTAGCCAAAAACATTCAGTACTTC. This encodes CASSNTGLAKNIQYF.

V usage is TRBV11-3 and J usage is TRBJ2-3; D not certain. CDR1 SGHNT and CDR2 YENEEA come from the germline V gene. Trimming pared 4 bases from V and 4 bases from J, leaving 6 bases between. The CDR3 length is 12 residues. CDR3 sequence reads: CASSSTSDTQYF. In DNA form, the CDR3 reads TGTGCCAGCAGCTCTACTTCAGATACGCAGTATTTT.

V usage is TRBV5-1 and J usage is TRBJ2-2; D may be TRBD1 (6 bases). This CDR3 spans 14 amino acids. The V end was cut by 4 bases, the J end by 1 base, with 8 bases between. Per the germline V gene, CDR1 is SGHRS and CDR2 is YFSETQ. The CDR3 loop is CASSPTGNTGELFF. The CDR3 DNA follows: TGCGCCAGCAGCCCGACAGGGAACACCGGGGAGCTGTTTTTT.

This sequence joins TRBV7-3 and TRBJ1-1, with D tentatively TRBD1 (5 bases). Germline loops: CDR1 SGHTA, CDR2 FQGTGA. This CDR3 contains 15 residues. Trimming removed 5 bases from V and 1 base from J, with 14 bases in between. As DNA, the CDR3 is TGTGCCAGCAGCGCAAAAGCAGGGAAGAACACTGAAGCTTTCTTT. This codes for CASSAKAGKNTEAFF.

This clone was counted a single time. The chain is built from TRBV3-1 (or the pseudogene TRBV3-2) and TRBJ1-4, with TRBD1 identical over 7 bases. CDR3 length: 15 residues. After removal of 5 bases from V and 8 bases from J, the junction contained 11 bases not matched to a gene. Germline CDR1 reads LGHDT; CDR2 reads YNNKEL (reference sequence). The DNA for the CDR3 is TGTGCCAGCAGCTCGCGACAGGGAGAATTGGAAAAACTGTTTTTT. Protein product: CASSSRQGELEKLFF.

The chain links TRBV18 to TRBJ1-1; D not certain. CDR3 length equals 15 residues. V shed 1 base and J shed 0 bases, with 9 bases lying between them. The germline V gene has CDR1 KGHSH and CDR2 LQKENI. The CDR3 reads CASSPRGPLNTEAFF. The CDR3 DNA sequence: TGTGCCAGCTCACCACGCGGGCCATTGAACACTGAAGCTTTCTTT.

This clone has a handful of counts. The chain uses TRBV28 and TRBJ2-3; no firm D call. The CDR3 totals 17 residues. V lost 5 bases and J lost 6, with 24 bases in between. Per the germline V gene, CDR1 is MDHEN and CDR2 is SYDVKM. CDR3 protein: CASSTPFGLQSSDTQYF. CDR3 in DNA: TGTGCCAGCAGTACCCCATTTGGCCTCCAATCATCCGATACGCAGTATTTT.

The chain recombines TRBV30 with TRBJ1-1; TRBD1 is a possible D gene (6 bases). CDR1 GTSNPN and CDR2 SVGIG come from the germline V gene (reference sequence). With 4 bases removed from V and 2 bases from J, the gap between germline ends came to 17 bases. There are 15 residues in the CDR3. The CDR3 sequence: CAWTSKGGPNTEAFF. DNA for the CDR3: TGTGCCTGGACCTCAAAGGGGGGGCCTAACACTGAAGCTTTCTTT.

J is TRBJ1-1 and V is TRBV4-1, with a possible D match to TRBD1 (6 bases). Per germline, CDR1 MGHRA and CDR2 YSYEKL. The CDR3 sequence is 15 residues long. Trimming cost V 3 bases and J 1 base, with 12 bases left between them. In DNA form, the CDR3 reads TGCGCCAGCAGCCACTTCGACAGGAAGAACACTGAAGCTTTCTTT. Its protein product is CASSHFDRKNTEAFF.

This clone has only a few counts. CDR3 nucleotide sequence: TGTGCCAGCAGTTACCGGGGACAGGGAGGCTACAATGAGCAGTTCTTC. Its protein product is CASSYRGQGGYNEQFF. The rearrangement joins TRBV6-5 to TRBJ2-1; 9 bases are shared with TRBD1. The J segment lost 3 bases and the V segment lost 2 bases, leaving 5 bases of the junction unmatched. Germline CDR1 MNHEY, CDR2 SVGAGI. The CDR3 is 16 amino acids.

The rearrangement links TRBV5-8 to TRBJ1-1; 7 bases fit TRBD1. The CDR3 extends over 14 amino acids. Germline-derived CDR1 and CDR2 are SGHTS and YDEGEE. With V trimmed by 4 bases and J by 5 bases, 8 bases remained unmatched. Written as DNA, the CDR3 is TGTGCCAGCAGCAAAGACAGGGCGGAAACTGAAGCTTTCTTT. Encoded protein: CASSKDRAETEAFF.

The CDR3 region has the DNA TGTGCCAGCAGCTTATGGGGGGATGAAAAACTGTTTTTT. Its translation: CASSLWGDEKLFF. The V call is TRBV7-2, the J call TRBJ1-4; D perhaps matches TRBD1 (5 bases). The CDR3 runs 13 residues. Trimming took off 2 bases at V and 6 bases at J, with 7 bases between the two ends. From germline, CDR1 is SGHTA and CDR2 FQGNSA.